A selection of T cell receptor beta chains follows, all from one sample in a study of T-cell reconstitution after alpha-beta-depleted transplantation in children. TCRdb re-called the PCR reads with MiXCR, one entry per CDR3 protein. The profile shows some 300,000 distinct CDR3 sequences, roughly 7.8% of them singletons. The sample here was peripheral blood, taken 360 days after TCRalphabeta/CD19-depleted stem cell transplant. The origin of the receptors is a female patient aged 2-9 years who had a stem cell transplant for Fanconi anemia, so the T cells may come from the graft donor. Each CDR3 is given with its conserved first and last residue.

18 TRBV6-5 CASSYSSGVNYLGYGYTF
14 TRBV7-9 CASSSFRGYNEQFF
15 TRBV11-2 CASRQSGGALGGQFF
13 TRBV14 CASSQGHMGPQHF
15 TRBV19 CASSLRLAGAETQYF
15 TRBV19 CASRRQAAGRDTIYF
12 TRBV20-1 CSARDSSDTQYF
14 TRBV5-6 CASSEGAAYEKLFF
13 TRBV5-1 CASKSSGENIQYF
13 TRBV18 CASSPMAERGYTF
15 TRBV30 CAWSVHGGSNQPQHF
13 TRBV5-1 CASRWGVEGEQYF
17 TRBV3-1 CASSQDLGSLRKETQYF
13 TRBV27 CASSLDQYGELFF
12 TRBV5-1 CASSLAGGEQFF
15 TRBV29-1 CSVDKGSGDTDTQYF
15 TRBV12-3/TRBV12-4 CASSLGGRLTGELFF
19 TRBV2 CASSEGVVVAGQNTGELFF
15 TRBV6-7 CASSPWTGRQETQYF
15 TRBV5-1 CASSQQGAPPDTQYF
14 TRBV29-1 CSVRTDRRGTEAFF
15 TRBV28 CASSSGDRVKETQYF
14 TRBV6-1 CASSATGLAMEAFF
17 TRBV12-5 CASGLENGGRPYNEQFF
11 TRBV30 CARSGGETQYF
14 TRBV20-1 CSAEWTGAYNEQFF
15 TRBV7-9 CASSPGPGLSYEQYF
16 TRBV27 CASSFLSGGPRETQYF